This is a list of T cell receptor beta chains from one sample in a study of blood T cell repertoires in COVID-19. Method: immunoSEQ multiplex PCR; TCRdb's copy keeps in-frame clones and lacks some. The profile shows 110,000 or so clones, about 87% of them singletons. Sequencing was performed on peripheral blood. These receptors originate from a human donor in a cohort sampled during active COVID-19. Each CDR3 is given with its conserved first and last residue. A D gene is named only where the DNA matches it firmly. The size field is filled for only some rows; it gives once, few, many or a size class.

- TRBJ2-5 TRBD1 TRBV5-1 CASSSGQSQETQYF TGCGCCAGCAGCTCGGGACAGAGCCAAGAGACCCAGTACTTC
- TRBJ1-3 - TRBV5-1 CASSLAAGSGNTIYF TGCGCCAGCAGCTTGGCCGCGGGATCTGGAAACACCATATATTTT
- TRBJ2-2 - TRBV18 CASSPQGYAGELFF TGTGCCAGCTCACCCCAGGGATATGCCGGGGAGCTGTTTTTT
once TRBJ2-7 TRBD2 TRBV6-1 CASSEPLAGGPYEQYF TGTGCCAGCAGTGAACCCCTAGCGGGGGGGCCGTACGAGCAGTACTTC
- TRBJ2-2 TRBD1 TRBV23-1 CASVKGQNNTGELFF TGCGCCAGCGTTAAGGGACAGAACAACACCGGGGAGCTGTTTTTT
- TRBJ1-6 - TRBV27 CASRRVGRGLTYNSPLHF TGTGCCAGCAGACGCGTTGGGAGGGGCCTAACTTATAATTCACCCCTCCACTTT
- TRBJ2-3 TRBD1 TRBV11-2 CASSSGQGYTDTQYF TGTGCCAGCAGCTCTGGACAGGGATACACAGATACGCAGTATTTT
few TRBJ1-5 - TRBV5-6 CASSRIGVLGNQPQHF TGTGCCAGCAGCCGGATCGGGGTATTGGGCAATCAGCCCCAGCATTTT
- TRBJ2-2 TRBD2 TRBV5-6 CASSIQRGAANTGELFF TGTGCCAGCAGCATCCAGCGGGGGGCCGCGAACACCGGGGAGCTGTTTTTT
- TRBJ1-1 - TRBV3-1/TRBV3-2 CASQRGGMNTEAFF TGTGCCAGCCAACGGGGGGGAATGAACACTGAAGCTTTCTTT
few TRBJ1-2 - TRBV6-1 CASSELGQKNTF TGTGCCAGCAGTGAACTCGGACAGAAAAACACCTTC
- TRBJ1-6 TRBD1 TRBV7-6 CASSLAGGGQGGSPLHF TGTGCCAGCAGCTTAGCCGGGGGGGGACAGGGTGGTTCACCCCTCCACTTT
- TRBJ1-6 TRBD1 TRBV10-3 CAISELDRGNSPLHF TGTGCCATCAGTGAGCTGGACAGGGGCAATTCACCCCTCCACTTT
- TRBJ1-2 - TRBV7-3 CASSDRPANYGYTF TGTGCCAGCAGTGACAGACCCGCTAACTATGGCTACACCTTC
- TRBJ2-1 TRBD2 TRBV5-4 CASSLAGVAGYNEQFF TGTGCCAGCAGCTTGGCCGGGGTAGCGGGATACAATGAGCAGTTCTTC
- TRBJ1-1 TRBD1 TRBV27 CASSLSRVTGGSEAFF TGTGCCAGCAGTTTATCTCGGGTCACAGGGGGCTCTGAAGCTTTCTTT
- TRBJ2-7 - TRBV6-2/TRBV6-3 CASSYGASSSEQYF TGTGCCAGCAGTTACGGCGCTAGCTCTAGCGAGCAGTACTTC
- TRBJ2-7 TRBD2 TRBV4-3 CASSHGLATYEQYF TGCGCCAGCAGCCACGGACTAGCCACCTACGAGCAGTACTTC
once TRBJ2-1 TRBD2 TRBV10-3 CATRTSGSLGAHDEQFF TGTGCCACAAGGACTAGCGGGAGTTTAGGGGCGCACGATGAGCAGTTCTTC
- TRBJ2-5 TRBD2 TRBV27 CASSQPGLGSETQYF TGTGCCAGCAGCCAACCGGGACTAGGATCGGAGACCCAGTACTTC
once TRBJ1-2 TRBD1 TRBV27 CASSFAGGYGYTF TGTGCCAGCAGTTTTGCAGGGGGCTATGGCTACACCTTC
- TRBJ2-3 TRBD2 TRBV10-3 CAISDSGTTPTDTQYF TGTGCCATCAGTGATTCCGGGACTACTCCCACAGATACGCAGTATTTT
- TRBJ2-3 - TRBV11-2 CASSLGARGGTDTQYF TGTGCCAGCAGCTTAGGCGCGCGTGGGGGGACGGATACGCAGTATTTT
- TRBJ2-5 - TRBV21-1 CASSGDSSDQETQYF TGTGCCAGCAGTGGGGACAGCAGCGACCAAGAGACCCAGTACTTC
- TRBJ2-1 TRBD2 TRBV7-9 CASRLAPNNEQFF TGTGCCAGCAGACTAGCGCCCAACAATGAGCAGTTCTTC
- TRBJ2-6 - TRBV7-3 CASSIRGGRPSGANVLTF TGTGCCAGCAGCATACGAGGGGGTCGGCCGTCTGGGGCCAACGTCCTGACTTTC
- TRBJ2-3 TRBD1 TRBV24-1 CATSDLPGQGKDTQYF TGTGCCACCAGTGATTTACCGGGACAGGGTAAGGATACGCAGTATTTT
- TRBJ2-7 TRBD2 TRBV4-2 CASSPTTSGSTFYEQYF TGTGCCAGCAGCCCTACTACTAGCGGGAGCACTTTCTACGAGCAGTACTTC
- TRBJ2-1 TRBD2 TRBV28 CASVSSGSANEQFF TGTGCCAGCGTTTCAAGCGGGAGCGCCAATGAGCAGTTCTTC
- TRBJ2-5 TRBD2 TRBV4-2 CASSQDFGNSGKETQYF TGTGCCAGCAGCCAAGATTTCGGTAATAGCGGGAAAGAGACCCAGTACTTC
- TRBJ1-2 - TRBV5-8 CASSLDRSYGYTF TGTGCCAGCAGCCTTGACAGGTCGTATGGCTACACCTTC
- TRBJ1-1 TRBD1 TRBV20-1 CSASPLTGGLNTEAFF TGCAGTGCTAGTCCCCTGACAGGGGGCTTGAACACTGAAGCTTTCTTT
- TRBJ1-5 - TRBV7-8 CASTLGRVGWVYSNQPQHF TGTGCCAGCACCCTAGGGAGGGTAGGGTGGGTTTATAGCAATCAGCCCCAGCATTTT
- TRBJ2-1 TRBD2 TRBV2 CASNLAGGRDEQFF TGTGCCAGCAACCTAGCGGGGGGCCGGGATGAGCAGTTCTTC
- TRBJ1-5 - TRBV15 CATSSGGTQPQHF TGTGCCACCTCCTCGGGAGGGACCCAGCCCCAGCATTTT
- TRBJ1-4 - TRBV6-5 CASTQDRRNEKLFF TGTGCCAGCACCCAAGACAGGCGTAATGAAAAACTGTTTTTT
- TRBJ1-4 - TRBV20-1 CSAWGREKLFF TGCAGTGCGTGGGGGCGTGAAAAACTGTTTTTT
few TRBJ2-1 TRBD2 TRBV5-1 CASTRGTSGGHEQFF TGCGCCAGCACCCGAGGCACTAGCGGGGGCCATGAGCAGTTCTTC
once TRBJ1-1 - TRBV6-1 CASSDRFGGATEAFF TGTGCCAGCAGTGATAGATTTGGAGGGGCCACTGAAGCTTTCTTT
- TRBJ1-3 - TRBV7-2 CASSPQDGMAGIGNTIYF TGTGCCAGCAGCCCCCAAGATGGAATGGCAGGGATAGGAAACACCATATATTTT
- TRBJ2-5 - TRBV12-2 CASRLATRGGYQETQYF TGTGCAAGTCGCTTAGCAACCAGGGGCGGGTACCAAGAGACCCAGTACTTC
- TRBJ2-7 - TRBV11-3 CASSPGGLVDEQYF TGTGCCAGCAGCCCAGGGGGGTTGGTAGACGAGCAGTACTTC
- TRBJ2-7 - TRBV18 CASSPLGGSTSYEQYF TGTGCCAGCTCACCATTAGGAGGTTCCACGAGCTACGAGCAGTACTTC
- TRBJ2-3 - TRBV7-2 CASNPSPSTQYF TGTGCCAGCAACCCGTCCCCCAGTACGCAGTATTTT
- TRBJ1-2 - TRBV12-5 CASGLGGAPFNGYTF TGTGCTAGTGGTTTGGGGGGAGCCCCCTTTAATGGCTACACCTTC
- TRBJ2-7 TRBD1 TRBV5-4 CASSPRWGTGGYDEQYF TGTGCCAGCAGCCCAAGGTGGGGGACAGGGGGCTACGACGAGCAGTACTTC
- TRBJ1-6 - TRBV7-9 CASSGGTSAYNSPLHF TGTGCCAGCAGCGGAGGCACGTCCGCCTATAATTCACCCCTCCACTTT
- TRBJ2-7 - TRBV24-1 CATSSRESYEQYF TGTGCCACCAGTTCGAGGGAATCTTACGAGCAGTACTTC
once TRBJ2-1 - TRBV5-1 CASSRDGGAYNEQFF TGCGCCAGCAGCCGGGACGGAGGGGCCTACAATGAGCAGTTCTTC
- TRBJ2-2 - TRBV27 CASRPLRNTGELFF TGTGCCAGCAGACCCTTGCGCAACACCGGGGAGCTGTTTTTT
- TRBJ1-1 - TRBV6-5 CASSQGLLNTEAFF TGTGCCAGCAGCCAAGGACTGCTAAACACTGAAGCTTTCTTT
- TRBJ2-3 - TRBV4-3 CASSQDLPMTVGTDTQYF TGCGCCAGCAGCCAAGATCTTCCTATGACAGTAGGAACGGATACGCAGTATTTT
- TRBJ2-2 TRBD2 TRBV5-1 CASSPGQGLAGPTGELFF TGCGCCAGCAGCCCGGGACAGGGACTAGCGGGGCCCACCGGGGAGCTGTTTTTT
once TRBJ2-1 TRBD1 TRBV19 CASSTGGNEQFF TGTGCCAGTAGTACAGGGGGCAATGAGCAGTTCTTC